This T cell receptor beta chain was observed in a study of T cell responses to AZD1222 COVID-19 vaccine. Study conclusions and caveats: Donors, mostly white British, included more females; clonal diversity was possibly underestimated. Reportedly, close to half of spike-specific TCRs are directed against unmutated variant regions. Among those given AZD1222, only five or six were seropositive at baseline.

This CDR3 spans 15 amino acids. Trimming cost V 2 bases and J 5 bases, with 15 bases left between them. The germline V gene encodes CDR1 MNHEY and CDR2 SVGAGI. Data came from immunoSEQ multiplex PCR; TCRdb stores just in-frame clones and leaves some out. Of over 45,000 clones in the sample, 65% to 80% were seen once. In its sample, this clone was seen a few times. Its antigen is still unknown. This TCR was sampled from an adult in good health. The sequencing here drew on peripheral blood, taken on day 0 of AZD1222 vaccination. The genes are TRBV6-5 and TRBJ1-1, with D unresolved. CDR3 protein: CASSYPSRGITEAFF. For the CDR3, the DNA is TGTGCCAGCAGTTACCCGTCCCGGGGTATTACTGAAGCTTTCTTT.